The TCR beta chain described here comes from a study of regulatory T cells in long-lasting Graves disease. This clonotype occurred many times. V shed 5 bases and J 3 bases; nucleotides not matched to a gene: 7. The CDR3 has 15 residues. From germline, CDR1 is MNHNS and CDR2 SASEGT. Time point given: newly diagnosed GD, antithyroid drugs for less than 3 months. With RNA extracted from PBMCs as input, the TCR library was made. Nine milliliters of peripheral blood went into EDTA tubes. Library construction for TCR beta used iRepertoire HTBI primers and Arm-PCR of CDR3 regions. MiXCR was run by TCRdb on the multiplex PCR reads, yielding one entry per CDR3 protein. The table has about 610,000 distinct CDR3 sequences, about 15% seen once. The same sample was also used in a study of T cells in Graves' hyperthyroidism and ophthalmopathy. That source notes: The HTBI set primed first-round TCR CDR3 RT-PCR. Among thyroid clonotypes expanded above 0.001, most also appeared in blood.

Specimen: peripheral blood mononuclear cells (PBMCs), collected at new diagnosis, from a patient treated with antithyroid drugs. This clonotype was obtained from a man between 18 and 29 years old with Graves disease. J is TRBJ2-7 and V is TRBV6-1; TRBD1 aligns across 10 bases. CDR3 region: CASSHSGTGVYEQYF. The CDR3 bases are TGTGCCAGCAGTCATAGTGGGACAGGGGTCTACGAGCAGTACTTC.